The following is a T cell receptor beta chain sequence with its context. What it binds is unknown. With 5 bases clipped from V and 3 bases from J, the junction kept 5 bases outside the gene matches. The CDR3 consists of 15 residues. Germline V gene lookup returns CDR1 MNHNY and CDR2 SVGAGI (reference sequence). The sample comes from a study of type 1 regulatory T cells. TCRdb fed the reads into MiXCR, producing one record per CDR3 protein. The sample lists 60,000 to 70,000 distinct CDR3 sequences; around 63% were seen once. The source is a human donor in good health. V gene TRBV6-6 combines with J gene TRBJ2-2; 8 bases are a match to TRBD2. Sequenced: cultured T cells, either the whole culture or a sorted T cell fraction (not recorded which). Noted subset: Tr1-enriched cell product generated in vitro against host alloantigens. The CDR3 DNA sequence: TGTGCCAGCAGTCCGACCGGGGGGGACACCGGGGAGCTGTTTTTT. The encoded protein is CASSPTGGDTGELFF.